This T cell receptor beta chain was captured by sequencing in a study of CD4 T cell repertoires in COVID-19. Comment on this clone: Its antigen is as yet unknown.

Germline V gene lookup returns CDR1 MDHEN and CDR2 SYDVKM. The CDR3 spans 15 residues. Trimming pared 7 bases from V and 6 bases from J, leaving 21 bases between. Study findings and constraints: Between roughly 6 and 26% of SARS-CoV-2 clonotypes also appeared in SARS-CoV and/or HKU1 spike cultures. Suggested intraclonal diversification: top SARS-CoV-2-reactive clonotypes appeared in two or three memory subsets.

Sequencing used immunoSEQ multiplex PCR; TCRdb keeps in-frame clones, though not all of them. The sample holds more than 65,000 clones; 83% are singletons and the top ten take roughly 0.58%. This material consisted of CD4+ T cells from peripheral blood, taken after recovery from COVID-19. The chain links TRBV28 to TRBJ1-2, with TRBD1 as a possible D gene (6 bases). The sequence was collected from a human donor who had COVID-19. As DNA, the CDR3 is TGTGCCAGCACCTTGGGGACATCCGACTCCCATGGCTACACCTTC. Its protein is CASTLGTSDSHGYTF.